The clone carrying this T cell receptor beta chain was found a few times. Its specificity is not known. The data are from a study of T cells after yellow fever vaccination. Study summary: SMART-Seq v4 Ultra Low Input prepared the low-cell-number fractions.

V lost 6 bases to trimming and J lost 8 bases, with 11 bases between them. The germline V gene encodes CDR1 WSHSY and CDR2 SAAADI. CDR3 length: 12 amino acids. Study results and limitations: A minor fraction of clonotypes spanned both CD4 and CD8 compartments. The secondary T-cell response peaked on day 5, not day 15, but was weaker.

It was through 5'RACE template switching that TCR cDNA was made, with a universal primer site and UMIs added. TCRdb itself ran the 5' RACE reads through MiXCR, one entry per CDR3 protein. The data hold roughly 320,000 distinct CDR3 sequences, with roughly 10% observed a single time. The specimen was CD4+ T cells sorted from PBMCs, collected 45 days after the yellow fever booster vaccination. The receptor's source is a man aged 18 to 29 who received the YFV17D yellow fever vaccine. The rearrangement joins TRBV10-2 to TRBJ2-1; D is unclear. CDR3 DNA: TGCGCCAGCAGCGATTTCTGGGATGAGCAGTTCTTC. It yields the protein CASSDFWDEQFF.